The clone carrying this TCR beta chain was recorded many times. The target antigen is unknown. Both about-4-week and about-12-week second-dose recipients were combined. Clones were sequenced by immunoSEQ multiplex PCR, and TCRdb holds only the in-frame ones, with some missing. The top ten clones hold more than 20% of a sample with about 69,000 clones, over 80% of them seen once. This sample stems from a study of T cell responses to AZD1222 COVID-19 vaccine. Study-wide results and caveats: There were mostly white British donors and more females than males, and clonal diversity was possibly underestimated.

This clonotype was sampled from an adult who received the AZD1222 COVID-19 vaccine. This material consisted of peripheral blood, taken 28 days after the second AZD1222 dose.

The CDR3 nucleotides read TGTGCCAGCAGTGGAGATTTTAACACCGGGGAGCTGTTTTTT. Its protein product is CASSGDFNTGELFF. This chain connects TRBV25-1 to TRBJ2-2; no reliable D call. CDR1 MGHDK and CDR2 SYGVNS come from the germline V gene. Trimming removed 4 bases at V and 2 bases at J, with 8 bases between. The CDR3 is 14 residues long.